These 3 T cell receptor beta chains were sequenced from one sample in a study of cytomegalovirus exposure and HLA in healthy donors. The protocol was immunoSEQ multiplex PCR, while the TCRdb copy is restricted to in-frame clones and leaves out a portion. This table has some 50,000 clones, 85% to 95% appearing once. Source material: PBMCs. The receptors originated from a young woman in good health and CMV-seropositive.

The chain recombines TRBV13 with TRBJ2-1; weak D call: TRBD1 (6 bases). The CDR3 loop spans 14 amino acids. V lost 5 bases and J lost 6, with 14 bases in between. Germline-derived CDR1 and CDR2 are PRHDT and FYEKMQ (reference sequence). CDR3 in amino acids: CASSPFTGFNEQFF. The CDR3 DNA follows: TGTGCCAGCAGCCCGTTCACAGGGTTCAATGAGCAGTTCTTC.

The chain couples TRBV6-5 to TRBJ2-7, with D possibly TRBD1 on 6 matching bases. The CDR3 covers 15 residues. Germline CDR1 and CDR2: MNHEY and SVGAGI. V was trimmed by 6 bases and J by 2 bases, leaving 17 bases between them. The CDR3 nucleotides are TGTGCCAGCAGCTATGATATTACAGGGACCTACGAGCAGTACTTC. Residues: CASSYDITGTYEQYF.

CDR3 region: CASKVIQGGLGEQYF. The DNA of the CDR3 is TGTGCCAGCAAGGTTATACAGGGGGGTTTGGGCGAGCAGTACTTC. This chain connects TRBV27 to TRBJ2-7; 8 nucleotides match TRBD1. Losses at the gene ends were 7 bases for V and 6 bases for J; bases not matched to a gene: 14. This CDR3 spans 15 amino acids. Germline V lookup: CDR1 MNHEY, CDR2 SMNVEV (reference sequence).